The T cell receptor beta chain described here comes from a study of cytomegalovirus exposure and HLA in healthy donors. The CDR3 is made up of 15 amino acids. Germline loops: CDR1 SGHRS, CDR2 YFSETQ. This clone has only a few counts. The junction does not match germline at one end; this may be a read error. Both 60 Vbeta primers and 13 Jbeta primers went into the PCR. The repertoire was sequenced with immunoSEQ multiplex PCR; TCRdb's copy has only in-frame clones and lacks some. The sample carries more than 150,000 clones, around 80% recorded once. In nominal health when sampled, donors likely had unrecorded immune exposures nonetheless.

The gene calls are TRBV5-1 and TRBJ2-6; TRBD1 matches at 7 bases. The sequenced material came from PBMCs. The TCR originated in a woman aged 30 to 39 in good health and CMV-seronegative. The CDR3 DNA is TGCGCCAGCAGCCGAGGGGGCTCTGGGGCCAACGGCCTGACTTTC. It translates to CASSRGGSGANGLTF.